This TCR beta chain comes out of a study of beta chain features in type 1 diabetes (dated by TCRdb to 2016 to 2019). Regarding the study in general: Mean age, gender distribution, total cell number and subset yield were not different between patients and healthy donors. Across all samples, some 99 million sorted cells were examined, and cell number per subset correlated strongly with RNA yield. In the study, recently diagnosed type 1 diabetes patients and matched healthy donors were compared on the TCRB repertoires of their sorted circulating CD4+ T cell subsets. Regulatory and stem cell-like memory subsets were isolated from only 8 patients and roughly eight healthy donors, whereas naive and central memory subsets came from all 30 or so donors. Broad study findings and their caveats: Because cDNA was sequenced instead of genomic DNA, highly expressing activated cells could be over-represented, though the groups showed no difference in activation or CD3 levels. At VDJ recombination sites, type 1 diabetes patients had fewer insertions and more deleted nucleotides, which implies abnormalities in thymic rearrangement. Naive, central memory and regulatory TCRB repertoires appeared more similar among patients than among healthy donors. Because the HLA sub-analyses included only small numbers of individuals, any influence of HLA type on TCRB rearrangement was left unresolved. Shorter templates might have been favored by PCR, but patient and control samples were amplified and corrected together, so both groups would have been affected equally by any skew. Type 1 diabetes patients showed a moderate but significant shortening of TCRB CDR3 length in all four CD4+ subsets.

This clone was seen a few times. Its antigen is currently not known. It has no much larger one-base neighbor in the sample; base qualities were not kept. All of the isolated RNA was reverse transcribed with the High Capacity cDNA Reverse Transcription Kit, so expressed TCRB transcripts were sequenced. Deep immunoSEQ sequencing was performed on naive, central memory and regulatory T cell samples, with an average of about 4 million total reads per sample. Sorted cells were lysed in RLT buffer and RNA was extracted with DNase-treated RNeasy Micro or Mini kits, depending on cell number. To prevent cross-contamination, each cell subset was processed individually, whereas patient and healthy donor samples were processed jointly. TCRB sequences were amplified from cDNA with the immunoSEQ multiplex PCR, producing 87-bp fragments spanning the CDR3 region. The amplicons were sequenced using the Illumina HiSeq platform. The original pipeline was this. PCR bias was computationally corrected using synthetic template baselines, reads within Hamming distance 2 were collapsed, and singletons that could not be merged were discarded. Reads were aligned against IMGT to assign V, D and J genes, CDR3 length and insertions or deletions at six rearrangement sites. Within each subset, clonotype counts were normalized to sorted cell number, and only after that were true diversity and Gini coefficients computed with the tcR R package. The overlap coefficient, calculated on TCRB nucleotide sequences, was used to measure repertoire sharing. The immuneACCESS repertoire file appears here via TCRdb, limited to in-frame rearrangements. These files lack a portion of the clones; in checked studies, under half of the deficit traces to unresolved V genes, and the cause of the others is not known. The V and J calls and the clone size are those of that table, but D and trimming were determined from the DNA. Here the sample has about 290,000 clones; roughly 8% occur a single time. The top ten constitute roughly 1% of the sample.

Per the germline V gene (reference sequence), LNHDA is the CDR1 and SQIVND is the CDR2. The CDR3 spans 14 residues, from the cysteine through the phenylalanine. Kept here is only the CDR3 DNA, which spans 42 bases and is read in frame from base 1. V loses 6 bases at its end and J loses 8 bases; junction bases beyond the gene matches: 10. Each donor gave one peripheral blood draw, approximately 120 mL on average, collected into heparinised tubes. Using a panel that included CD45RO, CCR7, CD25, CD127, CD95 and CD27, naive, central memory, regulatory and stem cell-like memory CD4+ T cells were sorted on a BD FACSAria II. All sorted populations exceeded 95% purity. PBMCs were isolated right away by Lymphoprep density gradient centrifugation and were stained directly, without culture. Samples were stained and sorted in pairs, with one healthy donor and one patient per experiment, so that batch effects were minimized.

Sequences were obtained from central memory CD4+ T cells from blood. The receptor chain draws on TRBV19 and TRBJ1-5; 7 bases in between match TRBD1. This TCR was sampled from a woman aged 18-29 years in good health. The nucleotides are TGTGCCAGTAGGGTTGACAGGGCAAGGGAGCCCCAGCATTTT. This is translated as CASRVDRAREPQHF.